The rows below give T cell receptor beta chains drawn from one sample of a study of early T cells in non-severe SARS-CoV-2 infection. In TCRdb, the 5' RACE reads were re-called with MiXCR into one record per CDR3 protein. The table shows 54,000 or so distinct CDR3 sequences, with 5.5% to 6.5% occurring only once. Sequencing used whole blood. These receptors came from an adult who was a healthcare worker with PCR-confirmed SARS-CoV-2 infection or an uninfected control (not recorded which). The conserved cysteine and the conserved F or W are not part of the CDR3 here.

length: 14
V: TRBV20-1
CDR3: SARDSRQGAVGELF

length: 13
V: TRBV10-3
CDR3: AISDPTSGKETQY

length: 15
V: TRBV5-4
CDR3: ASSPEGSGLSYNEQF

length: 10
V: TRBV6-5
CDR3: ASSRQSTEAF

length: 13
V: TRBV7-2
CDR3: ASNVAGGPPNEQF

length: 11
V: TRBV29-1
CDR3: SVESGIGQPQH

length: 12
V: TRBV7-2
CDR3: ASSLGIQGGIQY

length: 12
V: TRBV11-2
CDR3: ASHRRTNTGELF

length: 13
V: TRBV7-2
CDR3: ASSQTGSSYNEQF

length: 14
V: TRBV4-2
CDR3: ASSQGTGGPDNEQF

length: 13
V: TRBV5-1
CDR3: ASSLRAVSYNEQF

length: 11
V: TRBV6-5
CDR3: ASSSVHLDEQF

length: 11
V: TRBV12-5
CDR3: ASGFHPRDTQY

length: 14
V: TRBV10-3
CDR3: AISGGSRTETETQY

length: 13
V: TRBV9
CDR3: ASSVVSGGADTQY

length: 12
V: TRBV6-2/TRBV6-3
CDR3: ASSPAVLQETQY

length: 12
V: TRBV3-1
CDR3: ASSRFAKNTEAF

length: 10
V: TRBV2
CDR3: ASSLQNRELF

length: 22
V: TRBV6-2/TRBV6-3
CDR3: ASSYSRHSGNLQGATRVHQPQH

length: 13
V: TRBV19
CDR3: ASSITGANTGELF

length: 14
V: TRBV6-5
CDR3: ASSYQRVTRTDTQY

length: 15
V: TRBV12-3/TRBV12-4
CDR3: ASSLLLAGGTYNEQF

length: 12
V: TRBV12-3/TRBV12-4
CDR3: ASSRVGRPTEAF

length: 12
V: TRBV7-2
CDR3: ASSFSRADEKLF

length: 12
V: TRBV10-3
CDR3: AIMDPTGSAPLH

length: 12
V: TRBV6-5
CDR3: ASSSPREWYEQY

length: 14
V: TRBV7-9
CDR3: ASSPSPSGWSEKLF

length: 15
V: TRBV5-3
CDR3: ARSLAFLTGENSPLH

length: 13
V: TRBV6-1
CDR3: ASRDRDRGNTEAF

length: 14
V: TRBV5-4
CDR3: ASSLRGSGGTETQY

length: 12
V: TRBV29-1
CDR3: SVDPSGRAPEQF

length: 8
V: TRBV24-1
CDR3: AAGRSGYT

length: 13
V: TRBV6-2/TRBV6-3
CDR3: ASSYRWQTTDTQY

length: 11
V: TRBV6-2/TRBV6-3
CDR3: ASSYSRRYEQF

length: 11
V: TRBV7-2
CDR3: ASSLADSYEQY

length: 14
V: TRBV4-3
CDR3: ASRSQGWGTFYEQY

length: 15
V: TRBV6-5
CDR3: ASSPTSGSTSLNEQF

length: 13
V: TRBV4-1
CDR3: ASSQGTEAGYEQY

length: 10
V: TRBV12-3/TRBV12-4
CDR3: ASSPYLGEQY

length: 12
V: TRBV12-3/TRBV12-4
CDR3: ASSSGGRTYGYT

length: 14
V: TRBV28
CDR3: ASSSPSGGVTDTQY

length: 12
V: TRBV14
CDR3: ASSPVSGANVLT

length: 12
V: TRBV6-6
CDR3: ASSYEQKTYEQY

length: 13
V: TRBV6-2/TRBV6-3
CDR3: ASSSGQVFNQPQH

length: 11
V: TRBV29-1
CDR3: SVEVSSNYGYT

length: 10
V: TRBV10-3
CDR3: AISDVAGELF

length: 13
V: TRBV7-2
CDR3: ASSLTPSPRDTQY

length: 11
V: TRBV27
CDR3: ASSFEAVGGYT

length: 13
V: TRBV11-2
CDR3: ASSKGGVGKNIQY

length: 14
V: TRBV2
CDR3: ASVSGRADLLGEQY